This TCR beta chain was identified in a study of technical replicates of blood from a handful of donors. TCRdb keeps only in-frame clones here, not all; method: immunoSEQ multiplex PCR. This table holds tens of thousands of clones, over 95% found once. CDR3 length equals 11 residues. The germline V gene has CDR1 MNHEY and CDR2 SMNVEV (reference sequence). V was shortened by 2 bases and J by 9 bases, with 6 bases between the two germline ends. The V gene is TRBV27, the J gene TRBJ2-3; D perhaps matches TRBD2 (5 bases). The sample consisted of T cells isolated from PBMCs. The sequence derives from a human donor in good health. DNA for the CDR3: TGTGCCAGCAGTTTAGGGGAGACGCAGTATTTT. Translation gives CASSLGETQYF.